The sequence of this TCR beta chain was determined in a study of control samples from healthy donors and cancer patients. This table comes from immunoSEQ multiplex PCR, and its TCRdb copy is limited to in-frame clones, with some not included. In the table there are roughly 140,000 clones, about nine tenths of which are singletons. The germline V gene encodes CDR1 MNHEY and CDR2 SVGEGT. Between the trimmed V and J ends, which lost 3 bases and 0 bases, there was a span of 12 bases. The CDR3 consists of 15 residues. The sequenced sample consisted of blood. The clonotype originates from a man aged 25-45 years in good health. V is TRBV6-2 or TRBV6-3 and J is TRBJ2-7; a possible D gene is TRBD2 (5 bases). The CDR3 nucleotides are TGTGCCAGCAGTTATGGCCAGCGGAGCTCCTACGAGCAGTACTTC. This sequence encodes CASSYGQRSSYEQYF.